Presented here are 31 T cell receptor beta chains from one specimen sequenced in a study of T-cell memory formation after mild COVID-19. One entry per CDR3 protein, called by TCRdb with MiXCR from the 5' RACE reads. The repertoire holds 400,000 to 500,000 distinct CDR3 sequences, about 20% seen once, with approximately 8.1% in the top ten. Sequencing used PBMCs or a T cell subset sorted from them (not recorded which). These receptor sequences come from an adult woman who had mild COVID-19 (a few samples of this study predate the infection). Cell type and time point are not known.

This clonotype was picked up a small number of times. The CDR3: CASSLHRGSDTQYF. DNA of the CDR3: TGCGCCAGCAGCTTGCACCGGGGCTCAGATACGCAGTATTTT. The V call is TRBV5-1, the J call TRBJ2-3; D tentatively fits TRBD1 or TRBD2 (5 bases each). This CDR3 has 14 amino acids. V lost 1 base to trimming and J lost 4 bases, with 10 bases between them. The germline V gene has CDR1 SGHRS and CDR2 YFSETQ. Full variable domain (rest looked up from reference TRBV5-1 and TRBJ2-3): KAGVTQTPRYLIKTRGQQVTLSCSPISGHRSVSWYQQTPGQGLQFLFEYFSETQRNKGNFPGRFSGRQFSNSRSEMNVSTLELGDSALYLCASSLHRGSDTQYFGPGTRLTVL.

This chain uses TRBV10-3 with TRBJ2-3, with D perhaps matching TRBD1 (6 bases). Trimming removed 2 bases at V and 8 bases at J, with 17 bases between. CDR3 length: 15 amino acids. Germline loops: CDR1 ENHRY, CDR2 SYGVKD. CDR3 bases: TGTGCCATCAGTGAGATGGCAGTTACCAGGGGTACGCAGTATTTT. Protein product: CAISEMAVTRGTQYF.

This clonotype showed up just a few times. The chain links TRBV24-1 to TRBJ2-2; TRBD2 matches 15 bases. This CDR3 contains 19 residues. Germline CDR1 reads KGHDR; CDR2 reads SFDVKD. The V and J ends lost 4 bases and 3 bases, in that order; junction bases with no gene match: 8. CDR3 in DNA: TGTGCCACCAGTGACCCTGGACTAGCGGGAGGGCCGGACACCGGGGAGCTGTTTTTT. This sequence encodes CATSDPGLAGGPDTGELFF.

This clonotype turned up a few times. The V and J genes are TRBV29-1 and TRBJ2-7, with 7 bases matching TRBD2. The CDR3 contains 13 residues. Germline V gene lookup returns CDR1 SQVTM and CDR2 ANQGSEA. The trim removed 5 bases at V and 4 bases at J, leaving 8 bases unmatched. CDR3 DNA: TGCAGCGTTCGAGCGGGGAACGAATACGAGCAGTACTTC. This encodes CSVRAGNEYEQYF.

The chain employs TRBV5-1 and TRBJ2-3; D possibly uses TRBD1 or TRBD2 (5 bases each). V was cut by 6 bases and J by 2 bases, with 13 bases left in between. Germline V CDR1 and CDR2: SGHRS, YFSETQ. The CDR3 totals 14 residues. CDR3 sequence reads: CASKKTGLTDTQYF. The CDR3 coding sequence is TGCGCCAGCAAAAAAACAGGACTCACAGATACGCAGTATTTT.

The CDR3: CASSDEGASTEAFF. In DNA, the CDR3 is TGCGCCAGCAGCGACGAAGGGGCAAGCACTGAAGCTTTCTTT. The chain carries TRBV4-3 and TRBJ1-1; D is possibly TRBD1 (5 bases). The ends were cut back, 5 bases at V and 4 bases at J, with 14 bases in the middle. CDR3 length: 14 amino acids. Germline CDR1 reads LGHNA; CDR2 reads YSLEER.

The V call is TRBV7-2, the J call TRBJ1-1; D not resolved. From germline, CDR1 is SGHTA and CDR2 FQGNSA. The V end was cut by 1 base, the J end by 11 bases, with 20 bases between. The CDR3 extends over 15 amino acids. The CDR3 loop is CASSLGGTGEREAFF. DNA for the CDR3: TGTGCCAGCAGCTTAGGGGGAACCGGGGAAAGGGAGGCTTTCTTT.

This chain links TRBV5-8 with TRBJ1-1, with a possible D match to TRBD1 (5 bases). V was shortened by 3 bases and J by 6 bases, with 12 bases between the two germline ends. Germline loops: CDR1 SGHTS, CDR2 YDEGEE. CDR3 length equals 13 residues. The CDR3 loop is CASSYPSGPEAFF. The CDR3 DNA reads TGTGCCAGCAGCTACCCCTCAGGGCCTGAAGCTTTCTTT.

This clonotype was recorded many times. V usage is TRBV7-2 and J usage is TRBJ2-1, with D possibly TRBD1 on 6 matching bases. V lost 1 base and J 6 bases, leaving 13 bases between the germline ends. This CDR3 is 15 amino acids long. From germline, CDR1 is SGHTA and CDR2 FQGNSA. DNA for the CDR3: TGTGCCAGCAGCTTAGAGGCGGACAGCCTCAATGAGCAGTTCTTC. Its protein product is CASSLEADSLNEQFF.

This clonotype was seen many times. The J gene is TRBJ2-7, the V gene TRBV12-3 or TRBV12-4; the D gene is possibly TRBD2 (5 bases). The V end was cut by 4 bases, the J end by 2 bases, with 12 bases between. The CDR3 extends over 14 amino acids. The CDR3 reads CASSSREGTYEQYF. The CDR3 DNA is TGTGCCAGCAGTTCCAGAGAGGGAACCTACGAGCAGTACTTC.

The V and J genes are TRBV7-9 and TRBJ1-1; D unclear. The germline gives CDR1 SEHNR, CDR2 FQNEAQ (reference sequence). The CDR3 spans 15 residues. V was trimmed by 5 bases and J by 1 base, leaving 14 bases between them. The CDR3 here is CASSPVGPSNTEAFF. The CDR3 nucleotides read TGTGCCAGCAGCCCCGTTGGGCCGTCGAACACTGAAGCTTTCTTT.

The chain recombines TRBV29-1 with TRBJ2-7; 13 bases align to TRBD2. Trimming removed 5 bases from V and 7 bases from J; junction bases left unmatched: 5. The CDR3 covers 13 residues. CDR1 is SQVTM and CDR2 is ANQGSEA in the germline V gene. The DNA of the CDR3 is TGCAGCGTTCCACTAGCGGGAGGGGAAGAGCAGTACTTC. Protein: CSVPLAGGEEQYF.

The chain carries TRBV6-2 or TRBV6-3 and TRBJ1-2; possible D gene TRBD1, 6 bases. The CDR3 has 13 residues. Looked up from germline, CDR1 is MNHEY and CDR2 is SVGEGT. The V end lost 5 bases, the J end lost 7 bases, and 14 bases lay between the germline ends. The CDR3 loop is CASSPGQFRGYTF. For the CDR3, the DNA is TGTGCCAGCAGTCCTGGACAGTTCCGTGGCTACACCTTC.

This chain uses TRBV9 with TRBJ2-5, with TRBD2 identical over 8 bases. This CDR3 has 15 amino acids. With V trimmed by 4 bases and J by 1 base, 6 bases remained unmatched. From germline, CDR1 is SGDLS and CDR2 YYNGEE. For the CDR3, the DNA is TGTGCCAGCAGCACTTCCGGGACTAGCCAAGAGACCCAGTACTTC. Residues: CASSTSGTSQETQYF.

The chain recombines TRBV6-1 with TRBJ2-5; D is possibly TRBD1 (5 bases). Germline CDR1 is MNHNS and CDR2 is SASEGT. The CDR3 is 13 amino acids. V dropped 4 bases and J dropped 3 bases, with 9 bases sitting between them. The CDR3 nucleotides are TGTGCCAGCAGTGGCCACAGGAAAGAGACCCAGTACTTC. Translating gives CASSGHRKETQYF.

This clonotype was detected only a few times. This CDR3 is CASSLSQYRGGNTEAFF. The CDR3 DNA is TGTGCCAGCAGTTTATCCCAATATCGGGGTGGGAACACTGAAGCTTTCTTT. The V gene is TRBV27, the J gene TRBJ1-1; D remains ambiguous. V dropped 0 bases and J dropped 1 base, with 15 bases sitting between them. Germline CDR1 and CDR2: MNHEY and SMNVEV (reference sequence). CDR3 size: 17 residues.

V usage is TRBV30 and J usage is TRBJ2-7; 10 bases line up with TRBD2. CDR3 length: 14 residues. In germline, CDR1 is GTSNPN, CDR2 SVGIG (reference sequence). The V and J ends lost 4 bases and 2 bases, in that order; junction bases with no gene match: 5. Here the CDR3 reads CAWTSGRRAYEQYF. The CDR3, as DNA: TGTGCCTGGACTAGCGGGAGAAGGGCCTACGAGCAGTACTTC. Drawing the rest from reference TRBV30 and TRBJ2-7, the complete variable domain is SQTIHQWPATLVQPVGSPLSLECTVEGTSNPNLYWYRQAAGRGLQLLFYSVGIGQISSEVPQNLSASRPQDRQFILSSKKLLLSDSGFYLCAWTSGRRAYEQYFGPGTRLTVT.

The chain is built from TRBV2 and TRBJ1-5, with D maybe TRBD1 (5 bases). This CDR3 region has 15 residues. Germline assignment: CDR1 SNHLY and CDR2 FYNNEI. Trimming pared 2 bases from V and 0 bases from J, leaving 8 bases between. In DNA form, the CDR3 reads TGTGCCAGCAGTGAACAGGGACTTAGCAATCAGCCCCAGCATTTT. This codes for CASSEQGLSNQPQHF.

This chain joins TRBV7-9 and TRBJ2-2; TRBD2 might be the D (6 bases). The V and J ends lost 3 bases and 1 base respectively, with 12 bases between them. This CDR3 region has 16 residues. The V gene's germline CDR1 is SEHNR and CDR2 FQNEAQ (reference sequence). CDR3 amino acids: CASSFGGTENTGELFF. Written as DNA, the CDR3 is TGTGCCAGCAGCTTCGGTGGGACTGAGAACACCGGGGAGCTGTTTTTT.

The chain recombines TRBV12-3 or TRBV12-4 with TRBJ2-5; no firm D call. This CDR3 is 14 amino acids long. Trimming cost V 4 bases and J 4 bases, with 13 bases left between them. CDR3 coding DNA: TGTGCCAGCAGTTCACCCCGGGCCCCAGAGACCCAGTACTTC. Encoded protein: CASSSPRAPETQYF.

This clonotype was observed a few times. The CDR3 DNA follows: TGTGCCAGCAGCCAAGGGGGACAGGGACGCGAGCAGTACTTC. Residues: CASSQGGQGREQYF. The gene calls are TRBV3-1 and TRBJ2-7; 9 nucleotides line up with TRBD1. Trimming took 1 base from V and 6 from J; bases not matched to a gene: 4. Germline V CDR1 and CDR2: LGHDT, YNNKEL (reference sequence). The CDR3 totals 14 residues.

The chain couples TRBV7-9 to TRBJ1-5; D not certain. Trimming took 4 bases from V and 5 from J, leaving 9 bases between them. The CDR3 is 13 residues long. Germline V gene data show CDR1 as SEHNR and CDR2 as FQNEAQ (reference sequence). The DNA of the CDR3 is TGTGCCAGCAGCTCCTCGTACGATCAGCCCCAGCATTTT. This translates into CASSSSYDQPQHF.

The chain has TRBV10-3 and TRBJ2-1, with D perhaps matching TRBD2 (5 bases). This CDR3 comprises 14 residues. The V end was cut by 5 bases, the J end by 2 bases, with 10 bases between. CDR1 ENHRY and CDR2 SYGVKD come from the germline V gene. The CDR3 DNA is TGTGCCATCAGTAGCGGTGAGGCCTACAATGAGCAGTTCTTC. Encoded protein: CAISSGEAYNEQFF.

This clonotype was recorded at least ten times. This chain uses TRBV20-1 with TRBJ2-3, with 8 nucleotides matching TRBD2. V dropped 2 bases and J dropped 5; count of bases not matched to a gene: 18. The CDR3 covers 18 residues. Germline V gene sequence: CDR1 DFQATT, CDR2 SNEGSKA (reference sequence). CDR3 in amino acids: CSARISGGSSGIKDTQYF. The DNA of the CDR3 is TGCAGTGCTAGAATCTCGGGAGGGAGTTCAGGGATCAAAGATACGCAGTATTTT.

This chain uses TRBV7-9 with TRBJ1-2; no clear D. CDR1 and CDR2 from the germline V gene are SEHNR and FQNEAQ (reference sequence). Trimming stripped 5 bases from V and 3 bases from J, with 13 bases between. The CDR3 runs 14 residues. Here the CDR3 reads CASSPSAYDYGYTF. CDR3 bases: TGTGCCAGCAGCCCAAGCGCATACGACTATGGCTACACCTTC.

This clonotype was seen repeatedly, ten times or more. The chain joins TRBV21-1 to TRBJ2-7; no check of the table's D call, TRBD1, against the DNA was made. TRBV21-1 is designated a pseudogene. This CDR3 comprises 15 residues. The CDR3 is CASSPGQLSSYEQYF. CDR3 DNA: TGTGCCAGCAGCCCGGGACAGTTGAGCTCCTACGAGCAGTACTTC.

V usage is TRBV6-2 or TRBV6-3 and J usage is TRBJ1-5, with 8 positions matching TRBD1. This CDR3 is built from 14 residues. V was clipped by 6 bases and J by 6 bases; unmatched bases: 7. Germline V gives CDR1 MNHEY, CDR2 SVGEGT. CDR3 bases: TGTGCCAGCAGAAACGCAGGGGGCGGTCAGCCCCAGCATTTT. It is translated as CASRNAGGGQPQHF.

V and J are TRBV7-2 and TRBJ1-1; unclear D gene. Germline V gene data show CDR1 as SGHTA and CDR2 as FQGNSA. The CDR3 extends over 12 amino acids. Trimming removed 8 bases at V and 1 base at J, with 8 bases between. The CDR3 nucleotides read TGTGCCAGCCAGGACTGGAACACTGAAGCTTTCTTT. Encoded protein: CASQDWNTEAFF.

There are a few counts of this clonotype. This chain uses TRBV5-1 with TRBJ1-4; D call uncertain. Trimming took 0 bases from V and 7 from J, leaving 16 bases between them. The CDR3 is 16 amino acids. Germline V gene lookup returns CDR1 SGHRS and CDR2 YFSETQ. This CDR3 is CASSLARWRHGEKLFF. For the CDR3, the DNA is TGCGCCAGCAGCTTGGCCAGGTGGCGTCACGGTGAAAAACTGTTTTTT. The full variable domain, in which reference TRBV5-1 and TRBJ1-4 provide the parts outside the CDR3, is KAGVTQTPRYLIKTRGQQVTLSCSPISGHRSVSWYQQTPGQGLQFLFEYFSETQRNKGNFPGRFSGRQFSNSRSEMNVSTLELGDSALYLCASSLARWRHGEKLFFGSGTQLSVL.

This clonotype was picked up a small number of times. The chain combines TRBV9 with TRBJ1-6, with TRBD1 matching over 11 bases. CDR3 length: 17 amino acids. V shed 0 bases and J 11 bases; nucleotides not matched to a gene: 10. Germline-derived CDR1 and CDR2 are SGDLS and YYNGEE. The DNA of the CDR3 is TGTGCCAGCAGCGTAGGAGGTGGGACAGGGGGATTTGCACCCCTCCACTTT. It translates to CASSVGGGTGGFAPLHF. Drawing the rest from reference TRBV9 and TRBJ1-6, the complete variable domain is DSGVTQTPKHLITATGQRVTLRCSPRSGDLSVYWYQQSLDQGLQFLIQYYNGEERAKGNILERFSAQQFPDLHSELNLSSLELGDSALYFCASSVGGGTGGFAPLHFGNGTRLTVT.

This chain uses TRBV10-3 with TRBJ1-1, with unresolved D. Between the trimmed V and J ends, which lost 0 bases and 2 bases, there was a span of 7 bases. In germline, CDR1 is ENHRY, CDR2 SYGVKD. The CDR3 totals 14 residues. CDR3 sequence (DNA): TGTGCCATCAGTGAGTCCCGGGGTAACACTGAAGCTTTCTTT. Amino acids: CAISESRGNTEAFF.